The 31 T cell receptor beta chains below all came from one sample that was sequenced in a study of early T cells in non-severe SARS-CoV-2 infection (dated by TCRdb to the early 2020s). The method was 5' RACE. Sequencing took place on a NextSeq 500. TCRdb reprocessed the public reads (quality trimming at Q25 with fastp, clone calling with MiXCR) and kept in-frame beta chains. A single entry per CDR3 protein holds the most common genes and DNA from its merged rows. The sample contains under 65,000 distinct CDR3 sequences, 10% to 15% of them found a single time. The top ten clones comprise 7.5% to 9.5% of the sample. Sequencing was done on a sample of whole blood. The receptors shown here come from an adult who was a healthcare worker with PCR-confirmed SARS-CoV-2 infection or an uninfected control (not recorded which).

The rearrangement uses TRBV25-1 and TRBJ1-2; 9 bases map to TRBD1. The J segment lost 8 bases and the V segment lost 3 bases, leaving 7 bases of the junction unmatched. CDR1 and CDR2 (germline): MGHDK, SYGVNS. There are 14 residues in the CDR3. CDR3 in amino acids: CASSDAGTGPGYTF. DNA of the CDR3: TGTGCCAGCAGTGACGCCGGGACAGGGCCCGGCTACACCTTC.

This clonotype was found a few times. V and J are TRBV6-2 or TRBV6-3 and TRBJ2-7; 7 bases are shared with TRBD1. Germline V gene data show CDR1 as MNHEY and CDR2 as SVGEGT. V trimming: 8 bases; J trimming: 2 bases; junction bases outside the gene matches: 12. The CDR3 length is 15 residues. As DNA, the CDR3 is TGTGCCAGCCGCCTGACAGGGATAAAAACCTACGAGCAGTACTTC. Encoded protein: CASRLTGIKTYEQYF.

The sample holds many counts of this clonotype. The CDR3 spells CASSYSGGTEAFF. In nucleotides, the CDR3 is TGTGCCAGCAGTTATTCGGGTGGCACTGAAGCTTTCTTT. The V call is TRBV6-6, the J call TRBJ1-1; D unresolved. The CDR3 covers 13 residues. In germline, CDR1 is MNHNY, CDR2 SVGAGI (reference sequence). The germline V and J ends were trimmed by 3 bases and 4 bases, with 9 bases remaining between them.

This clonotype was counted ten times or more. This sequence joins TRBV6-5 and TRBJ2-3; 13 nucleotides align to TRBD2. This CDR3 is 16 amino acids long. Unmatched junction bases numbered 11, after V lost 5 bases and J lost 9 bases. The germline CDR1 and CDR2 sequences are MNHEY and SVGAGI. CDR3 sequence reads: CASSPRTSGGSETQYF. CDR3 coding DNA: TGTGCCAGCAGTCCCAGGACTAGCGGGGGTAGTGAGACGCAGTATTTT.

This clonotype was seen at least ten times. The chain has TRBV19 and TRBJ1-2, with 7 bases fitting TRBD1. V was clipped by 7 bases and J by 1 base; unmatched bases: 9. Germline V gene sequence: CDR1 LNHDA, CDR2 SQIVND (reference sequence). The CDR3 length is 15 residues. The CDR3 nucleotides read TGTGCCAGTAACCGGGACAGAAACCTTAACTATGGCTACACCTTC. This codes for CASNRDRNLNYGYTF. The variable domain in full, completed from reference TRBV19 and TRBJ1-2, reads DGGITQSPKYLFRKEGQNVTLSCEQNLNHDAMYWYRQDPGQGLRLIYYSQIVNDFQKGDIAEGYSVSREKKESFPLTVTSAQKNPTAFYLCASNRDRNLNYGYTFGSGTRLTVV.

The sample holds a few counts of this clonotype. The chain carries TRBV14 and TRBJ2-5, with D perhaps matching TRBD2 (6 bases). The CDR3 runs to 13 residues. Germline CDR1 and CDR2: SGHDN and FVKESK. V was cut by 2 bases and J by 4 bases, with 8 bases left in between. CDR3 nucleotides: TGTGCCAGCAGCCAAAACGGGGGAGAGACCCAGTACTTC. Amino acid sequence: CASSQNGGETQYF.

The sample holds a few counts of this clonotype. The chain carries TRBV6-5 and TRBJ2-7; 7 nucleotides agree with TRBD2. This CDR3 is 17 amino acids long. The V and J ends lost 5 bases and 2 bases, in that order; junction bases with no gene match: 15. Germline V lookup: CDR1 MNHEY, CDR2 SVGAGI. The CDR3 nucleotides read TGTGCCAGCAGTAACCTCCAGAGCGGGGCTTGGGCCTACGAGCAGTACTTC. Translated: CASSNLQSGAWAYEQYF.

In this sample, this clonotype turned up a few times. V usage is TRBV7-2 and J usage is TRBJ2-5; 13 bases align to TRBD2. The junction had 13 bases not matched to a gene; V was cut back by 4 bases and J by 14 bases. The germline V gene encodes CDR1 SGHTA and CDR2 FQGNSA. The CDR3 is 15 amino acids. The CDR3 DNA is TGTGCCAGCAGCTCTAGTGGACTAGCGGGAGCTCGGGACTACTTC. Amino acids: CASSSSGLAGARDYF.

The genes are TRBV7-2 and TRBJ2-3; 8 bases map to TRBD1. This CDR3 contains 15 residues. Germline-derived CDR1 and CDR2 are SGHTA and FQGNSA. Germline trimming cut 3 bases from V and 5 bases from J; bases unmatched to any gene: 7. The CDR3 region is CASSFRTGSRDTQYF. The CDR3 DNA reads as TGTGCCAGCAGCTTCCGGACAGGGAGTCGAGATACGCAGTATTTT.

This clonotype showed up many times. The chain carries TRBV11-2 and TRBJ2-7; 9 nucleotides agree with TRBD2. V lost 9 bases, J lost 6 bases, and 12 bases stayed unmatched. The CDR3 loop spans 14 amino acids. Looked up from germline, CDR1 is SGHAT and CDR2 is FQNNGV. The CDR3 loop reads CARPRAGGSLEQYF. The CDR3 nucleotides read TGTGCCAGGCCGAGGGCGGGAGGGTCCCTCGAGCAGTACTTC.

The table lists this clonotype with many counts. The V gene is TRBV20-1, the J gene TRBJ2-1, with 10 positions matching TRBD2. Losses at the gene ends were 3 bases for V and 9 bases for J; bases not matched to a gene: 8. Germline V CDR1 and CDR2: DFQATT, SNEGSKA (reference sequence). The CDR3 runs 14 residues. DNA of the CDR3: TGCAGTGCTAGGCTGTCTAGCGGGAGATCTGAGCAGTTCTTC. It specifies CSARLSSGRSEQFF.

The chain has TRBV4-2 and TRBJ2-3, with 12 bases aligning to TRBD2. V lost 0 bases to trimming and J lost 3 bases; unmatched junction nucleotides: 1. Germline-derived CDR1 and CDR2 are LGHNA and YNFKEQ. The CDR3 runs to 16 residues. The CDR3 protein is CASSQETSGRTDTQYF. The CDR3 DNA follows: TGTGCCAGCAGCCAAGAGACTAGCGGGAGAACAGATACGCAGTATTTT.

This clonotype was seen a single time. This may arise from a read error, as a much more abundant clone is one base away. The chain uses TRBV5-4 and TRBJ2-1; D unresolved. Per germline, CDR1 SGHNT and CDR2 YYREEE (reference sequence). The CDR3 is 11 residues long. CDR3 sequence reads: CASSSYNEQLF. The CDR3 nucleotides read TGTGCCAGCAGCTCGTACAATGAGCAGCTCTTC.

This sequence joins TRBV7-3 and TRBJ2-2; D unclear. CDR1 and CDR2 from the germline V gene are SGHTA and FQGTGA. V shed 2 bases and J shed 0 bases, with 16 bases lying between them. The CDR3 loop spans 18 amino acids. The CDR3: CASSLLSQAVSNTGELFF. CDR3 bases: TGTGCCAGCAGCTTACTCTCCCAGGCAGTCTCGAACACCGGGGAGCTGTTTTTT.

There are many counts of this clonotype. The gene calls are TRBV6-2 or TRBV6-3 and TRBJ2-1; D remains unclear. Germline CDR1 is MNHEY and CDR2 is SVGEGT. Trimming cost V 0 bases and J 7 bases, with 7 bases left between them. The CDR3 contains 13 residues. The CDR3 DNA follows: TGTGCCAGCAGTTACTCCCCCAGTAATGAGCAGTTCTTC. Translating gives CASSYSPSNEQFF.

The CDR3 spells CASSSTLRDPNYEQYF. The CDR3 bases are TGTGCCAGTAGTAGCACACTCCGGGATCCGAATTACGAGCAGTACTTC. This chain links TRBV19 with TRBJ2-7, with D perhaps TRBD2 (5 bases). The CDR3 has 16 residues. The germline CDR1 and CDR2 sequences are LNHDA and SQIVND (reference sequence). V was pared by 4 bases and J by 4 bases, with 20 bases between.

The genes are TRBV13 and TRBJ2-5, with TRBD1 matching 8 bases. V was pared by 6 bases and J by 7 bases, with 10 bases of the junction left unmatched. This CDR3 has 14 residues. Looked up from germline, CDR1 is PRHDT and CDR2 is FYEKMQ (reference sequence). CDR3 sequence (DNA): TGTGCCAGCAGTTCCACCGGGACAGGCGGGACCCAGTACTTC. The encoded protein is CASSSTGTGGTQYF.

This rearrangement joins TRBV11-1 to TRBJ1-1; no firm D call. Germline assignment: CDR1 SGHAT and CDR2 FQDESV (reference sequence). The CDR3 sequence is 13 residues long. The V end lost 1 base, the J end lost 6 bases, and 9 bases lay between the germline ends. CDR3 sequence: CASSLGLRAEAFF. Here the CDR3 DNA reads TGTGCCAGCAGCTTAGGGCTGAGGGCTGAAGCTTTCTTT.

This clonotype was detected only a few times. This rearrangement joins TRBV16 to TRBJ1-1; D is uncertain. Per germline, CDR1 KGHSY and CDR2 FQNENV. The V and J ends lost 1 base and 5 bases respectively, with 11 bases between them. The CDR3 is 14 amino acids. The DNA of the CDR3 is TGTGCCAGCAGCCAATACAACCTCGGAACTGAAGCTTTCTTT. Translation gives CASSQYNLGTEAFF.

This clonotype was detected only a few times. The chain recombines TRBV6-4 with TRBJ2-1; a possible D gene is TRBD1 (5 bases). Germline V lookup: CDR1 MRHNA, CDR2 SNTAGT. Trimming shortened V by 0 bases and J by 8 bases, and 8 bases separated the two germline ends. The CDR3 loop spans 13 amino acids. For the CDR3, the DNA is TGTGCCAGCAGTGACTCAGGGGAAGATGAGCAGTTCTTC. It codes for CASSDSGEDEQFF.

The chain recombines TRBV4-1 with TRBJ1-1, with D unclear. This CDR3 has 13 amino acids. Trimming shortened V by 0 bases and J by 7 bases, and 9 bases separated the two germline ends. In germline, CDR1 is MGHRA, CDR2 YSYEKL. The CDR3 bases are TGCGCCAGCAGCCAAGATCTAGACCTTGAAGCTTTCTTT. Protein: CASSQDLDLEAFF.

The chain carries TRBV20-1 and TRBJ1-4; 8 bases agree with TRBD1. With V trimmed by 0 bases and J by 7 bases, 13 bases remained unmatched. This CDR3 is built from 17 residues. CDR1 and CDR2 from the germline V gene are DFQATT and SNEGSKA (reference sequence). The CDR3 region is CSARDRGQARIREKLFF. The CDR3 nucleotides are TGCAGTGCTAGAGATAGGGGACAGGCTAGGATCCGTGAAAAACTGTTTTTT.

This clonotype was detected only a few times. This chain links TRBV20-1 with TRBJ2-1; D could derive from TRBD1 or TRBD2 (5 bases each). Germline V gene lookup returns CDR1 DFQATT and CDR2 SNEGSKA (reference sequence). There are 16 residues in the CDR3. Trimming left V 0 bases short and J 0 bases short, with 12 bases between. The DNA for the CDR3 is TGCAGTGCTAGAGATCCGAGGGACCGCTCCTACAATGAGCAGTTCTTC. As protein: CSARDPRDRSYNEQFF.

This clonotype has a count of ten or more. The CDR3 nucleotides read TGTGCCAGCAGCATAAATAATTCACCCCTCCACTTT. Amino acids: CASSINNSPLHF. V gene TRBV7-2 combines with J gene TRBJ1-6; D not resolved. V lost 5 bases and J 5 bases, leaving 4 bases between the germline ends. CDR1 and CDR2 (germline): SGHTA, FQGNSA. CDR3 length: 12 residues.

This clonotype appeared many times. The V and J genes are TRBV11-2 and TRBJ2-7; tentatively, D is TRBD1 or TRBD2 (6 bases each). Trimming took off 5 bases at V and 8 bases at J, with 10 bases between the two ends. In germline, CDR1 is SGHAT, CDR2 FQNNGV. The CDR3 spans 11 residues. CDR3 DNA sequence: TGTGCCAGCAGCGGAGGGGGGAAGCAGTACTTC. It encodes CASSGGGKQYF.

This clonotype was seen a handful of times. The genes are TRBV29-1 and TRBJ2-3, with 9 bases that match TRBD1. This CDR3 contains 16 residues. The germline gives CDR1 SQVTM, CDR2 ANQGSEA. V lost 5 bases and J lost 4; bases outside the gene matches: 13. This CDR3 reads CSVFAPGQGVPDTQYF. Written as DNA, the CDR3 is TGCAGCGTTTTCGCCCCGGGACAGGGAGTCCCAGATACGCAGTATTTT.

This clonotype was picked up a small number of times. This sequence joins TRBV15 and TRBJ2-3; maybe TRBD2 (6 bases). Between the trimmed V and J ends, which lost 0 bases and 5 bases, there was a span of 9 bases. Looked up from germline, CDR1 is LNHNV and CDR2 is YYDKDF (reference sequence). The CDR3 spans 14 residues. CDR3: CATSREGGQDTQYF. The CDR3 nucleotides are TGTGCCACCAGCAGAGAGGGAGGTCAAGATACGCAGTATTTT.

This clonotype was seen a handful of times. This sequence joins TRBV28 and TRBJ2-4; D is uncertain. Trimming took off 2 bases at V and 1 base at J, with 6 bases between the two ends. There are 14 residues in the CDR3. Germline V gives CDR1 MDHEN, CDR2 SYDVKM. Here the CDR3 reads CASSLNGAKNIQYF. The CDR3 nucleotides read TGTGCCAGCAGTTTAAACGGGGCCAAAAACATTCAGTACTTC.

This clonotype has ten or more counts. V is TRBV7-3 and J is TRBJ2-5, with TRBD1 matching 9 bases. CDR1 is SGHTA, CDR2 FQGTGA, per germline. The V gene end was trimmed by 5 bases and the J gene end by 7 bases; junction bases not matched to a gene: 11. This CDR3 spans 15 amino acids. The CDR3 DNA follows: TGTGCCAGCAGCGCGGCGGACAGGGGCAAAGGGACCCAGTACTTC. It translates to CASSAADRGKGTQYF.

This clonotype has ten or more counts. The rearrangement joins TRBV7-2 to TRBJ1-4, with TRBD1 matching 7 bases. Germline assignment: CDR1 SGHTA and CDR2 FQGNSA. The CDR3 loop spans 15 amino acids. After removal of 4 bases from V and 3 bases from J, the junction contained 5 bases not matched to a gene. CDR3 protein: CASSWGTVSNEKLFF. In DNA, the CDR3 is TGTGCCAGCAGCTGGGGGACAGTGTCTAATGAAAAACTGTTTTTT.

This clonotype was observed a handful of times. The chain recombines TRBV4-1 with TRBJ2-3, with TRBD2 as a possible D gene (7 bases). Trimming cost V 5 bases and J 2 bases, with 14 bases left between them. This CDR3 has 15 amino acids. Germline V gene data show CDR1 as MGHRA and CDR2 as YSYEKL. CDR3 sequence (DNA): TGCGCCAGCAGCTCTGAGGGGGGGATCACAGATACGCAGTATTTT. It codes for CASSSEGGITDTQYF.